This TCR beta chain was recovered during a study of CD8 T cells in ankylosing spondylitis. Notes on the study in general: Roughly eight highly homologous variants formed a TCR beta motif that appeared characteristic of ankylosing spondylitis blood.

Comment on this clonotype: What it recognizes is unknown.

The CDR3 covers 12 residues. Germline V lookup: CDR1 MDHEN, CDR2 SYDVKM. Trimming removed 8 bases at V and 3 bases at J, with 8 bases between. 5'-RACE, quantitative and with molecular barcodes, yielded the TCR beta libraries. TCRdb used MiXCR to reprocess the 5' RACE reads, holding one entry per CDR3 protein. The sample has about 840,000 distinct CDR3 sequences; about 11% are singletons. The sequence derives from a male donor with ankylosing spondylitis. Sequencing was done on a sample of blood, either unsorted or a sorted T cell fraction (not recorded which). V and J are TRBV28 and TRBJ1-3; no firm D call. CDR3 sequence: CASLRGGNTIYF. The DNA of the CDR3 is TGTGCCAGCCTCCGCGGTGGAAACACCATATATTTT.